These 2 T cell receptor beta chains were sequenced from one sample in a study of shared clonotypes between healthy human individuals. Clones were read by immunoSEQ multiplex PCR, and TCRdb kept only the in-frame ones, dropping some. The data show 1,400,000 or so clones, 98% seen once. The sequenced sample was naive CD4+ T cells sorted from blood. The sample's subset: CD45RA+ positively selected. The receptor source for this set is a man aged 30 to 45 in good health.

The V and J genes are TRBV5-4 and TRBJ1-1; D ambiguous. The CDR3 is 13 amino acids. Germline-derived CDR1 and CDR2 are SGHNT and YYREEE (reference sequence). Trimming stripped 7 bases from V and 1 base from J, with 11 bases between. The CDR3 spells CASQTSGNTEAFF. The DNA of the CDR3 is TGTGCCAGCCAAACCTCCGGGAACACTGAAGCTTTCTTT. Full variable domain (remainder filled in from reference TRBV5-4 and TRBJ1-1): ETGVTQSPTHLIKTRGQQVTLRCSSQSGHNTVSWYQQALGQGPQFIFQYYREEENGRGNFPPRFSGLQFPNYSSELNVNALELDDSALYLCASQTSGNTEAFFGQGTRLTVV.

The genes are TRBV25-1 and TRBJ1-2; D is uncertain. Germline V gene sequence: CDR1 MGHDK, CDR2 SYGVNS. The CDR3 consists of 13 residues. The V end was cut by 6 bases, the J end by 8 bases, with 16 bases between. The CDR3 DNA reads TGTGCCAGCAGGGCCAATTCGGACCTAGGCTACACCTTC. It yields the protein CASRANSDLGYTF.